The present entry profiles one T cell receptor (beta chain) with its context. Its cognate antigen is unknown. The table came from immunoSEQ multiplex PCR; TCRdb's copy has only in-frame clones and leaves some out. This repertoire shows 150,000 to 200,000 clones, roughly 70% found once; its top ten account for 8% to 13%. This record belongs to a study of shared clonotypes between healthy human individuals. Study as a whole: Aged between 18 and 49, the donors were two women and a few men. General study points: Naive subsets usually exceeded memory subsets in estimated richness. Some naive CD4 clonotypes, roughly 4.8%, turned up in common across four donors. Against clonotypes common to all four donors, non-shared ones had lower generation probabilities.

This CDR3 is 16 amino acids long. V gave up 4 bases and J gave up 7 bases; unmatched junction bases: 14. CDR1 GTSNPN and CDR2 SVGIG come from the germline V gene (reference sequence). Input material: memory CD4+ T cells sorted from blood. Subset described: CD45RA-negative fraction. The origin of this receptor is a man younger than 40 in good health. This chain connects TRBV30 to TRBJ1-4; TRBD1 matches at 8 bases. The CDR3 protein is CAWNTGGAGAFEKLFF. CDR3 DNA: TGTGCCTGGAACACAGGGGGTGCGGGGGCATTTGAAAAACTGTTTTTT.